The clone carrying this T cell receptor beta chain was counted ten times or more. Its cognate antigen is unknown. The sample belongs to a study of T cell repertoires in cytomegalovirus infection. Study overall: CMV infection plus the matching HLA type was flagged by public TCR beta signatures.

From the reads, TCRdb called clonotypes with MiXCR, one entry per CDR3 protein. Of roughly 250,000 distinct CDR3 sequences listed, more than 9% are singletons. The CDR3 has 15 residues. Trimming removed 1 base from V and 4 bases from J, with 12 bases in between. CDR1 and CDR2 from the germline V gene are SGHVS and FQNEAQ. Overall study findings and caveats: Individuals carrying CMV plus the relevant HLA were identified by cumulative frequency of public TCR beta families. HLA-C-restricted TCR beta clonotypes specific for CMV led the ex vivo response.

J is TRBJ2-3 and V is TRBV7-8; tentatively, D is TRBD2 (5 bases). The TCR sequence derives from a human donor in good health (CMV status not recorded). Some clones in this sample may be carry-over from other donors' samples. The specimen was PBMCs. CDR3: CASSLGTRKADTQYF. CDR3 DNA sequence: TGTGCCAGCAGCTTAGGAACTAGGAAAGCAGATACGCAGTATTTT.